In this sample, the clone carrying this T cell receptor (beta chain) turned up many times. The germline V and J ends were trimmed by 3 bases and 0 bases, with 12 bases remaining between them. Germline loops: CDR1 DFQATT, CDR2 SNEGSKA (reference sequence). This CDR3 region has 14 residues. Library preparation (for TCRbeta) was performed with unique molecular identifiers. A single record per CDR3 protein comes from TCRdb applying MiXCR to the PCR reads. The sample lists about 200,000 distinct CDR3 sequences; roughly 7.1% were seen once. The sample comes from a study of T-cell reconstitution after alpha-beta-depleted transplantation in children.

This chain uses TRBV20-1 with TRBJ2-7; D gene uncertain. This clonotype originated in a boy younger than 10 with acute lymphoblastic leukemia, due to receive a stem cell transplant. Sequences were derived from PBMCs, sampled before TCRalphabeta/CD19-depleted stem cell transplant. The CDR3 DNA follows: TGCAGTGCTAGCCCTGGACGGGTCTCCTACGAGCAGTACTTC. Translating gives CSASPGRVSYEQYF.